One and the same sample provided the 11 T cell receptor beta chains below, sequenced in a study of blood T cell repertoires in COVID-19. Data came from immunoSEQ multiplex PCR; TCRdb stores just in-frame clones and leaves some out. The sample includes some 130,000 clones, under 95% of them seen just once. Sequenced material: peripheral blood. The receptors originated from a man between 60 and 70 years old with COVID-19, enrolled during active disease.

The chain uses TRBV11-2 and TRBJ2-5; a possible D gene is TRBD1 (5 bases). CDR1 and CDR2 (germline): SGHAT, FQNNGV. This CDR3 comprises 14 residues. V gave up 5 bases and J gave up 0 bases, with 10 bases separating them. The CDR3 here is CASSLAGYQETQYF. CDR3 DNA: TGTGCCAGCAGCCTGGCAGGGTACCAAGAGACCCAGTACTTC.

This chain's CDR3 is CASSDDTGRYEQYF. In DNA form, the CDR3 reads TGTGCCAGCAGCGATGACACCGGTCGGTACGAGCAGTACTTC. The rearrangement joins TRBV2 to TRBJ2-7; D is ambiguous. CDR3 length: 14 amino acids. CDR1 and CDR2 from the germline V gene are SNHLY and FYNNEI. The germline V and J ends were trimmed by 6 bases and 4 bases, with 16 bases remaining between them.

CDR3 loop: CASSTSGEETQYF. DNA of the CDR3: TGTGCCAGCTCTACTTCCGGGGAAGAGACCCAGTACTTC. The chain uses TRBV6-5 and TRBJ2-5; possible D gene TRBD2, 5 bases. V lost 8 bases and J lost 3, with 13 bases in between. CDR3 length: 13 residues. Germline V gene sequence: CDR1 MNHEY, CDR2 SVGAGI.

This chain connects TRBV11-1 to TRBJ2-7; possibly TRBD2 for D (6 bases). Trimming took off 4 bases at V and 2 bases at J, with 18 bases between the two ends. CDR1 and CDR2 (germline): SGHAT, FQDESV (reference sequence). The CDR3 contains 16 residues. CDR3 protein: CASSSSGRDLTYEQYF. As DNA, the CDR3 is TGTGCCAGCAGCTCCTCCGGACGGGACTTAACCTACGAGCAGTACTTC.

The chain joins TRBV18 to TRBJ1-2; the match to TRBD1 covers 8 bases. Germline-derived CDR1 and CDR2 are KGHSH and LQKENI. J lost 3 bases, V lost 6 bases, and 3 bases had no gene match. CDR3 length: 13 residues. In DNA, the CDR3 is TGTGCCAGCTCCTCGACAGGGGACTATGGCTACACCTTC. It specifies CASSSTGDYGYTF.

The V gene is TRBV30, the J gene TRBJ1-6; 9 positions agree with TRBD1. Germline lookup yields CDR1 GTSNPN and CDR2 SVGIG (reference sequence). V was pared by 4 bases and J by 10 bases, with 8 bases of the junction left unmatched. CDR3 length: 14 residues. CDR3 protein: CAWMNRGLSSPLHF. The CDR3 DNA reads as TGTGCCTGGATGAACAGGGGGCTTTCCTCACCCCTCCACTTT.

The chain employs TRBV20-1 and TRBJ1-5, with no clear D. The CDR3 totals 13 residues. The germline CDR1 and CDR2 sequences are DFQATT and SNEGSKA (reference sequence). Trimming cost V 3 bases and J 3 bases, with 9 bases left between them. CDR3 DNA: TGCAGTGCTAGTGACGTCCCCAATCAGCCCCAGCATTTT. Translating gives CSASDVPNQPQHF.

V gene TRBV4-1 combines with J gene TRBJ2-7, with 9 bases matching TRBD2. There are 17 residues in the CDR3. The trim removed 3 bases at V and 0 bases at J, leaving 9 bases unmatched. The germline gives CDR1 MGHRA, CDR2 YSYEKL. Written as DNA, the CDR3 is TGCGCCAGCAGCCACTTGGGACTAGCAGACAGCTCCTACGAGCAGTACTTC. This translates into CASSHLGLADSSYEQYF.

The chain is built from TRBV18 and TRBJ2-1, with 9 nucleotides matching TRBD1. This CDR3 has 13 amino acids. Germline assignment: CDR1 KGHSH and CDR2 LQKENI. J lost 10 bases, V lost 1 base, and 2 bases had no gene match. The CDR3 is CASSPQGTGEQFF. The DNA of the CDR3 is TGTGCCAGCTCACCACAAGGGACAGGGGAGCAGTTCTTC.

This clone was counted between two and nine times. The chain joins TRBV6-5 to TRBJ2-3, with 7 bases fitting TRBD2. Germline trimming cut 8 bases from V and 4 bases from J; bases unmatched to any gene: 6. This CDR3 is 13 amino acids long. In germline, CDR1 is MNHEY, CDR2 SVGAGI. CDR3 sequence: CASGAGAADTQYF. In DNA form, the CDR3 reads TGTGCCAGCGGGGCGGGAGCAGCAGATACGCAGTATTTT.

The chain combines TRBV28 with TRBJ1-4; no reliable D call. Germline V gene data show CDR1 as MDHEN and CDR2 as SYDVKM. The CDR3 runs to 15 residues. Trimming took 5 bases from V and 8 from J, leaving 18 bases between them. The CDR3 region has the DNA TGTGCCAGCAGTCCCATCCCTGGGAGGAAGGAAAAACTGTTTTTT. The encoded protein is CASSPIPGRKEKLFF.